This paragraph covers one TCR beta chain sequence. Its antigen is as yet unknown. This entry belongs to a study of beta chain features in type 1 diabetes. Study results and limitations: In every one of the four CD4+ subsets, TCRB CDR3s were moderately but significantly shorter in Type 1 diabetes patients.

cDNA synthesis used the whole RNA isolate, giving expressed TCRB sequences. Generated by immunoSEQ multiplex PCR, the TCRdb table keeps only in-frame clones and is missing some. The sample lists hundreds of thousands of clones; more than 12% were seen once. The V gene's germline CDR1 is SGHAT and CDR2 FQNNGV. Trimming took off 0 bases at V and 1 base at J, with 7 bases between the two ends. CDR3 length equals 14 residues. Sorted cells reached over 95% purity in every population. The V and J genes are TRBV11-2 and TRBJ2-7, with D hard to call. This TCR came from a young man with type 1 diabetes. The source material was naive CD4+ T cells from blood. CDR3 nucleotides: TGTGCCAGCAGCTTAGATAGCCAGTCCTACGAGCAGTACTTC. Amino acid sequence: CASSLDSQSYEQYF.